This T cell receptor beta chain was recovered during a study of chemoradiotherapy in HPV16-positive cancers. Measured with immunoSEQ multiplex PCR; TCRdb has only the in-frame clones, and not every one. The repertoire holds about 15,000 clones, with around four fifths as singletons. Sampling was performed from a patient who underwent chemoradiotherapy. This TCR came from a human donor with HPV-associated anogenital cancer.

In DNA, the CDR3 is TGTGCCAGCAGCGTAAGAACGGGGGGGGAGACCCAGTACTTC. As protein: CASSVRTGGETQYF. This chain uses TRBV9 with TRBJ2-5; 8 nucleotides match TRBD2. V trimming: 1 base; J trimming: 5 bases; junction bases outside the gene matches: 4. The CDR3 is made up of 14 amino acids. Germline CDR1 SGDLS, CDR2 YYNGEE.